This T cell receptor (beta chain) was recorded in a study of T cells in Graves' hyperthyroidism and ophthalmopathy. Researchers took RNA transcripts and amplified the TCR beta CDR3 regions from them. The primer set for the first-round RT-PCR of the TCR CDR3 was HTBI. One entry per CDR3 protein results from TCRdb running MiXCR on the multiplex PCR reads. The sample consists of 550,000 to 600,000 distinct CDR3 sequences, roughly 46% of them appearing once. CDR1 and CDR2 (germline): SQVTM, ANQGSEA. Trimming left V 5 bases short and J 8 bases short, with 15 bases between. This CDR3 is 12 amino acids long. The table lists this clonotype with many counts.

This rearrangement joins TRBV29-1 to TRBJ1-2; D is undetermined. The source is an adult woman with Graves' disease, either hyperthyroidism or ophthalmopathy (not recorded which). Sequenced material: peripheral blood or thyroid tissue (not recorded which). Here the CDR3 reads CSVYIRAGGYTF. DNA for the CDR3: TGCAGCGTTTATATCAGAGCGGGGGGCTACACCTTC.